A single sample is the source of the 5 T cell receptor beta chains below, sequenced in a study of blood T cells in healthy people across ages. It was with a sample-barcoded 5' primer and a J-beta primer mix that a second PCR of about 7 to 12 cycles was run. In TCRdb, the 5' RACE reads were re-called with MiXCR into one record per CDR3 protein. Of 1.5 million to 2 million distinct CDR3 sequences in the sample, about 30% were seen once. Material: blood. All receptors come from a woman aged 30 to 39 in good health.

The V gene is TRBV25-1, the J gene TRBJ2-5; 9 positions match TRBD2. The ends lost 3 bases at V and 2 bases at J; junction bases unmatched: 7. Germline V gene lookup returns CDR1 MGHDK and CDR2 SYGVNS. The CDR3 totals 16 residues. The CDR3 DNA reads TGTGCCAGCAGTGAGGGTCTAGCGGGACGTCAAGAGACCCAGTACTTC. This translates into CASSEGLAGRQETQYF.

The chain is built from TRBV28 and TRBJ2-6; TRBD2 matches 10 bases. Germline values: CDR1 MDHEN, CDR2 SYDVKM. The CDR3 extends over 20 amino acids. The V segment lost 6 bases and the J segment 0 bases; nucleotides outside the gene matches: 14. In nucleotides, the CDR3 is TGTGCCAGCAGCCTCCTGAGGTTTGAGCGGGGGGGCTCTGGGGCCAACGTCCTGACTTTC. It encodes CASSLLRFERGGSGANVLTF.

This clonotype was observed a few times. CDR3 nucleotides: TGTGCCAGCAGCCCCCGGCGAGCAGCTTACGAGCAGTACTTC. This translates into CASSPRRAAYEQYF. This chain links TRBV11-2 with TRBJ2-7, with unresolved D. The CDR3 has 14 residues. Germline CDR1 reads SGHAT; CDR2 reads FQNNGV. V lost 5 bases and J lost 4, with 15 bases in between.

This clonotype was counted only a few times. The CDR3 coding sequence is TGTGCCAGCAGCCAACTTCACCGGGGGGCCAAAAACATTCAGTACTTC. Protein sequence: CASSQLHRGAKNIQYF. This chain links TRBV3-1 with TRBJ2-4; a possible D gene is TRBD2 (6 bases). This CDR3 contains 16 residues. Trimming pared 2 bases from V and 1 base from J, leaving 12 bases between. Germline values: CDR1 LGHDT, CDR2 YNNKEL (reference sequence).

J is TRBJ1-5 and V is TRBV24-1; no definite D call. The germline gives CDR1 KGHDR, CDR2 SFDVKD. The CDR3 is 14 amino acids. V was cut by 5 bases and J by 5 bases, with 12 bases left in between. CDR3 amino acids: CATSARERDQPQHF. The CDR3 nucleotides read TGTGCCACCAGTGCCCGAGAGCGGGATCAGCCCCAGCATTTT.